This entry lists 14 T cell receptor beta chains sequenced from one sample in a study of blood T cell repertoires in COVID-19. Clones were sequenced by immunoSEQ multiplex PCR, and TCRdb holds only the in-frame ones, with some missing. Among under 300,000 clones listed, about 83% were seen once. The specimen was peripheral blood. The receptors derive from a human donor in a cohort sampled during active COVID-19.

This sequence joins TRBV19 and TRBJ2-1; D gene ambiguous. Germline V gives CDR1 LNHDA, CDR2 SQIVND (reference sequence). Trimming shortened V by 4 bases and J by 0 bases, and 13 bases separated the two germline ends. The CDR3 covers 16 residues. The CDR3 coding sequence is TGTGCCAGTAGTACCACAGACAAGAGCTCCTACAATGAGCAGTTCTTC. This codes for CASSTTDKSSYNEQFF.

The chain recombines TRBV10-3 with TRBJ2-3; 11 positions match TRBD2. CDR1 is ENHRY and CDR2 is SYGVKD in the germline V gene. The ends lost 3 bases at V and 0 bases at J; junction bases unmatched: 5. The CDR3 totals 17 residues. The CDR3 nucleotides are TGTGCCATCAGTGACTTGACTAGCGGGACTAGCACAGATACGCAGTATTTT. Translating it yields CAISDLTSGTSTDTQYF.

The J gene is TRBJ1-3, the V gene TRBV5-1; the D is unclear. The CDR3 totals 16 residues. Trimming took 3 bases from V and 2 from J, leaving 15 bases between them. Germline V gene sequence: CDR1 SGHRS, CDR2 YFSETQ. This chain's CDR3 is CASSSPGGRTGNTIYF. CDR3 nucleotides: TGCGCCAGCAGCTCCCCGGGAGGGAGAACTGGAAACACCATATATTTT.

V usage is TRBV5-1 and J usage is TRBJ1-6; D unclear. The CDR3 sequence is 15 residues long. V was trimmed by 2 bases and J by 5 bases, leaving 11 bases between them. Germline values: CDR1 SGHRS, CDR2 YFSETQ. The CDR3 spells CASSFNTANNSPLHF. The CDR3 region has the DNA TGCGCCAGCAGCTTTAACACCGCCAATAATTCACCCCTCCACTTT. The full variable domain, in which reference TRBV5-1 and TRBJ1-6 provide the parts outside the CDR3, is KAGVTQTPRYLIKTRGQQVTLSCSPISGHRSVSWYQQTPGQGLQFLFEYFSETQRNKGNFPGRFSGRQFSNSRSEMNVSTLELGDSALYLCASSFNTANNSPLHFGNGTRLTVT.

This clone was seen just once. DNA for the CDR3: TGTGCCAGCTTCGAGGGTTATGCTGGAAACACCATATATTTT. As protein: CASFEGYAGNTIYF. The rearrangement uses TRBV28 and TRBJ1-3; no firm D call. The CDR3 has 14 amino acids. Trimming removed 8 bases at V and 2 bases at J, with 13 bases between. The germline V gene encodes CDR1 MDHEN and CDR2 SYDVKM.

The V call is TRBV6-6, the J call TRBJ1-1, with 8 bases that match TRBD1. CDR1 is MNHNY, CDR2 SVGAGI, per germline (reference sequence). After removal of 0 bases from V and 3 bases from J, the junction contained 6 bases not matched to a gene. The CDR3 sequence is 16 residues long. CDR3 nucleotide sequence: TGTGCCAGCAGTTACTCCATTGGGACAGGAGACACTGAAGCTTTCTTT. Translation: CASSYSIGTGDTEAFF.

The chain carries TRBV18 and TRBJ1-2; TRBD1 matches at 8 bases. Germline lookup yields CDR1 KGHSH and CDR2 LQKENI. Trimming at V came to 2 bases and at J to 1 base, leaving 3 bases not matched to a gene. This CDR3 comprises 15 residues. The CDR3 spells CASSPGQGDNYGYTF. DNA for the CDR3: TGTGCCAGCTCACCAGGACAGGGCGATAACTATGGCTACACCTTC.

The sample holds many counts of this clone. The chain has TRBV29-1 and TRBJ1-6, with TRBD1 matching 8 bases. The J segment lost 10 bases and the V segment lost 6 bases, leaving 8 bases of the junction unmatched. CDR1 SQVTM and CDR2 ANQGSEA come from the germline V gene. The CDR3 is 13 amino acids. This chain's CDR3 is CSVATGGRSPLHF. In DNA form, the CDR3 reads TGCAGCGTGGCAACAGGGGGAAGGTCACCCCTCCACTTT.

The chain is built from TRBV24-1 and TRBJ2-7, with no clear D. Trimming removed 4 bases from V and 2 bases from J, with 11 bases in between. CDR3 length equals 14 residues. Germline assignment: CDR1 KGHDR and CDR2 SFDVKD. The CDR3 coding sequence is TGTGCCACCAGTGAGGGCAAATTTCCCTACGAGCAGTACTTC. Translating gives CATSEGKFPYEQYF.

This chain joins TRBV11-2 and TRBJ2-7; 10 bases align to TRBD2. V lost 5 bases, J lost 6 bases, and 7 bases stayed unmatched. The CDR3 is 14 amino acids. The germline V gene encodes CDR1 SGHAT and CDR2 FQNNGV. CDR3 DNA sequence: TGTGCCAGCAGCCCCATAGCGGGAGGAGGCGAGCAGTACTTC. Translated: CASSPIAGGGEQYF.

The chain is built from TRBV6-5 and TRBJ1-2; D perhaps matches TRBD1 (5 bases). Trimming pared 6 bases from V and 3 bases from J, leaving 14 bases between. CDR1 MNHEY and CDR2 SVGAGI come from the germline V gene. The CDR3 consists of 14 residues. CDR3 in amino acids: CASREFREDYGYTF. The CDR3 DNA follows: TGTGCCAGCAGAGAGTTCAGGGAGGACTATGGCTACACCTTC.

V and J are TRBV5-1 and TRBJ2-1, with D maybe TRBD1 (5 bases). Looked up from germline, CDR1 is SGHRS and CDR2 is YFSETQ. This CDR3 region has 16 residues. V lost 0 bases to trimming and J lost 0 bases, with 10 bases between them. CDR3 DNA sequence: TGCGCCAGCAGCTTGGAAGGACAAAGCTCCTACAATGAGCAGTTCTTC. Translating it yields CASSLEGQSSYNEQFF.

This clone appeared once. This chain connects TRBV3-1 (or the pseudogene TRBV3-2) to TRBJ2-5, with D unresolved. This CDR3 region has 12 residues. In germline, CDR1 is LGHDT, CDR2 YNNKEL (reference sequence). V shed 6 bases and J shed 3 bases, with 8 bases lying between them. CDR3 bases: TGTGCCAGCAGTAAACAGAAAGAGACCCAGTACTTC. It codes for CASSKQKETQYF.

This clone appeared many times. The chain carries TRBV19 and TRBJ2-7; D gene unclear. The CDR3 contains 14 residues. The germline gives CDR1 LNHDA, CDR2 SQIVND (reference sequence). Trimming cost V 5 bases and J 4 bases, with 15 bases left between them. Written as DNA, the CDR3 is TGTGCCAGTAGTCCGGCAGCCGAGGTGTACGAGCAGTACTTC. Amino acids: CASSPAAEVYEQYF.